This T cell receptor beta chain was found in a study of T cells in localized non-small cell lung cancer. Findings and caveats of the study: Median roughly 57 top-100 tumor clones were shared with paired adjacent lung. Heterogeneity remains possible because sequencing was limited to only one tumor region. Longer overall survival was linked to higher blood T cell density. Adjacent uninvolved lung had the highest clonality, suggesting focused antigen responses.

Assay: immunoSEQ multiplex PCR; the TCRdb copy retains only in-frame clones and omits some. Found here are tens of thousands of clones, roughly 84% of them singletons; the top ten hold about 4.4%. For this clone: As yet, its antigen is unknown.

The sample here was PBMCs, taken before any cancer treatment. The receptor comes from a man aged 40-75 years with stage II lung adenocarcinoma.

CDR3 bases: TGTGCCACCAGCCCGTATCTAGACAATGAGCAGTTCTTC. This encodes CATSPYLDNEQFF. This chain links TRBV15 with TRBJ2-1; D remains ambiguous. Germline CDR1 LNHNV, CDR2 YYDKDF (reference sequence). The CDR3 has 13 residues. V gave up 5 bases and J gave up 5 bases, with 10 bases separating them.